This entry is about one TCR beta chain. Seattle's cohort entered during active infection and was followed longitudinally. In the original workflow: From reference gene primer amplification, estimates of nucleated cell counts were derived. Generated by immunoSEQ multiplex PCR, the TCRdb table keeps only in-frame clones and is missing some. That table furnishes V, J and clone size, whereas the DNA furnished D and trimming. The table shows about 200,000 clones, with approximately 90% occurring only once. The data derive from a study of blood T cell repertoires in COVID-19. Whole-study context: Collection of acute and convalescent COVID-19 samples took place in the United States, Italy and Spain. T cells, B-cell-depleted T cells, or PBMCs provided the cDNA or gDNA that served as material.

The CDR3 runs to 12 residues. Deletions cut 4 bases from V and 8 bases from J, with 10 bases between. Germline CDR1 SGHNT, CDR2 YYREEE (reference sequence). The sequence was collected from a man between 60 and 75 years old with COVID-19, enrolled during active disease. Sequenced input: peripheral blood. The rearrangement uses TRBV5-4 and TRBJ1-3; D gene uncertain. The CDR3 here is CASSARSDTIYF. The CDR3 region has the DNA TGTGCCAGCAGCGCCCGGTCGGACACCATATATTTT.